This section outlines one T cell receptor beta chain sequence together with its context. The V and J ends lost 2 bases and 2 bases respectively, with 15 bases between them. Germline lookup yields CDR1 LGHNA and CDR2 YNFKEQ. The CDR3 totals 16 residues. The protocol was immunoSEQ multiplex PCR, while the TCRdb copy is restricted to in-frame clones and leaves out a portion. The sample holds 250,000 to 300,000 clones, 85% seen once. The sample originates from a study of blood T cell repertoires in COVID-19. The sample comprised PBMCs or T cells enriched from blood (not recorded which). This chain connects TRBV4-2 to TRBJ1-1; a weak D match, TRBD1 (6 bases). This receptor was identified in a woman aged 45-65 years who had been exposed to COVID-19. CDR3 residues: CASSQRGTGANTEAFF. The CDR3 coding sequence is TGTGCCAGCAGCCAAAGGGGGACCGGTGCCAACACTGAAGCTTTCTTT.